This T cell receptor beta chain originates from a study of cytomegalovirus exposure and HLA in healthy donors. Study-level information: Roughly 85 million unique TCRs from HLA-typed donors made up an early data release.

Points from the study as a whole: A later analysis reported that several of the most significant clusters appeared to be linked to common viral pathogens, among them Epstein-Barr virus. Some V segments (TRBV6-2 and TRBV6-3 among them) were excluded as indistinguishable. Most TCR beta V segments were productive about 90% or about 30% of the time in an earlier analysis.

V gave up 4 bases and J gave up 1 base; unmatched junction bases: 7. The germline V gene encodes CDR1 MGHDK and CDR2 SYGVNS. The CDR3 length is 16 residues. Points on this clone: The antigen is unknown.

PCR primers comprised 60 Vbeta and 13 Jbeta primers. TCRdb's copy holds only in-frame clones and misses some; the assay was immunoSEQ multiplex PCR. The data show 150,000 or so clones, over 60% seen once. The sequence derives from a woman aged 30 to 39 in good health and CMV-seropositive. The chain uses TRBV25-1 and TRBJ2-1; 7 nucleotides line up with TRBD1. Sequencing was performed on PBMCs. The CDR3 sequence is CASSGPTGPSYNEQFF. For the CDR3, the DNA is TGTGCCAGCAGTGGCCCGACAGGGCCATCCTACAATGAGCAGTTCTTC.